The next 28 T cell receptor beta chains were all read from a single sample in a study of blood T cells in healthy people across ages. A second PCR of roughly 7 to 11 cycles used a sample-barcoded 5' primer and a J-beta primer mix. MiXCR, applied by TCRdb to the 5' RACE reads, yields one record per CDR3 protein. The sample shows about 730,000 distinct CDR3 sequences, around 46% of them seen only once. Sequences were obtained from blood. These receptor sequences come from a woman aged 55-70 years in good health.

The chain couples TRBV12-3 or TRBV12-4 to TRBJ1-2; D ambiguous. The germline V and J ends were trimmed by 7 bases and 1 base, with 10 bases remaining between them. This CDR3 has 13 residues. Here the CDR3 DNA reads TGTGCCAGCACCCCTGGGGATAACTATGGCTACACCTTC. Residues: CASTPGDNYGYTF.

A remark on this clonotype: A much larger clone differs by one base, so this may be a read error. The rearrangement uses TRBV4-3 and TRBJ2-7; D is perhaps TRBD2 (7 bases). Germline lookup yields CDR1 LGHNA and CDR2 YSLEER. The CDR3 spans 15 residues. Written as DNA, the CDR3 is TGCGCCGGCAGCCAAGTCGCGGGGGCCTCCAGCGAGCAGTACTTC. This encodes CAGSQVAGASSEQYF.

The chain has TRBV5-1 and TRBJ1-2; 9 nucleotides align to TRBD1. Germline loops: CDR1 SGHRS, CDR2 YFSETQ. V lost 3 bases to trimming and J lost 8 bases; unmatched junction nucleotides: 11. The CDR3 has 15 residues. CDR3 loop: CASSWTGTGRDGYTF. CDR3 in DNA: TGCGCCAGCAGCTGGACTGGGACAGGGAGGGACGGCTACACCTTC.

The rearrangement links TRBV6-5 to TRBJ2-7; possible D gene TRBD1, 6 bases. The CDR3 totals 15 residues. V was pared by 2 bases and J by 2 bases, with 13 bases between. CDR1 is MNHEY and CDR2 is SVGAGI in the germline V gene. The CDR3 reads CASSYEGTPTYEQYF. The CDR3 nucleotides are TGTGCCAGCAGTTACGAAGGGACACCTACCTACGAGCAGTACTTC.

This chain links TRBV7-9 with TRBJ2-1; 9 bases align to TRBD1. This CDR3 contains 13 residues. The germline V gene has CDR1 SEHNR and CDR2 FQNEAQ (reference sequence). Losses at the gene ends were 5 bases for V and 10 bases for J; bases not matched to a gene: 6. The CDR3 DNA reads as TGTGCCAGCAGCCCACAGGGGGCTTGGGAGCAGTTCTTC. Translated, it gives CASSPQGAWEQFF. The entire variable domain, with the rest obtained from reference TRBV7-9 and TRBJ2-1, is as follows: DTGVSQNPRHKITKRGQNVTFRCDPISEHNRLYWYRQTLGQGPEFLTYFQNEAQLEKSRLLSDRFSAERPKGSFSTLEIQRTEQGDSAMYLCASSPQGAWEQFFGPGTRLTVL.

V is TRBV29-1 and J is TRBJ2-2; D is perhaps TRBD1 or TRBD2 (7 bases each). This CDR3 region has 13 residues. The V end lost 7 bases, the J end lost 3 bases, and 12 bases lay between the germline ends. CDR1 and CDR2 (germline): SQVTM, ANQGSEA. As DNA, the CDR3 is TGCAGCGCAGGGGGGGATTACACCGGGGAGCTGTTTTTT. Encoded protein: CSAGGDYTGELFF.

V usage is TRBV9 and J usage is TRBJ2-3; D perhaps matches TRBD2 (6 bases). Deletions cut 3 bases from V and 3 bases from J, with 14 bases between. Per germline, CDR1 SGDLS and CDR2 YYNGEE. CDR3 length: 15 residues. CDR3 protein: CASSARVAGTDTQYF. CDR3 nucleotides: TGTGCCAGCAGCGCACGGGTGGCGGGAACAGATACGCAGTATTTT. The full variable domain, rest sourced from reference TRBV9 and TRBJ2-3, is DSGVTQTPKHLITATGQRVTLRCSPRSGDLSVYWYQQSLDQGLQFLIQYYNGEERAKGNILERFSAQQFPDLHSELNLSSLELGDSALYFCASSARVAGTDTQYFGPGTRLTVL.

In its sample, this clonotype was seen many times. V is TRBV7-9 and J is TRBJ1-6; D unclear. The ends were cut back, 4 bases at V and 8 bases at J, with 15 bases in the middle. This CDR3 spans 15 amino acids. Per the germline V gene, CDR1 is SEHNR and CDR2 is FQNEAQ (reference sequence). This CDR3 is CASSSDGDRDSPLHF. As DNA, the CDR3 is TGTGCCAGCAGCTCCGATGGCGATCGGGATTCACCCCTCCACTTT.

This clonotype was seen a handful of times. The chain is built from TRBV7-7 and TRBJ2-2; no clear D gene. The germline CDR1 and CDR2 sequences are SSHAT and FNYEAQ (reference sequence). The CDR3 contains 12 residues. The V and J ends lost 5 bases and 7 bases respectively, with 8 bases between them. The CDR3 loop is CASSPPGGELFF. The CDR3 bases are TGTGCCAGCAGCCCACCGGGCGGGGAGCTGTTTTTT.

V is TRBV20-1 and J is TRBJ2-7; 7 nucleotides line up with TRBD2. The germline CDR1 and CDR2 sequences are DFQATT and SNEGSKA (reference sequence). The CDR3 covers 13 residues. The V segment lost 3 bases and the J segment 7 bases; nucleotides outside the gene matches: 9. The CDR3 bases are TGCAGTGCTAGCGGGGGGATTTACAATGAGCAGTACTTC. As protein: CSASGGIYNEQYF.

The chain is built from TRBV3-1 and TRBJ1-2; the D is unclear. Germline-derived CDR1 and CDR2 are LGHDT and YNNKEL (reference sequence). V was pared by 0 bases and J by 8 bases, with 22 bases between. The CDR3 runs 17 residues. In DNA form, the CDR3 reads TGTGCCAGCAGCCAAGACCTGAACCCCCCTTCAGGCGGAGGCTACACCTTC. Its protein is CASSQDLNPPSGGGYTF.

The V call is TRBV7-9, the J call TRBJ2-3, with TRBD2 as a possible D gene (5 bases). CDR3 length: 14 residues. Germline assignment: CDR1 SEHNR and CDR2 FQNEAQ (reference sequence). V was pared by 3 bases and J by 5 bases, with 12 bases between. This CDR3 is CASSFSGRRDTQYF. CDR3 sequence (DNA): TGTGCCAGCAGCTTCAGCGGAAGAAGAGATACGCAGTATTTT.

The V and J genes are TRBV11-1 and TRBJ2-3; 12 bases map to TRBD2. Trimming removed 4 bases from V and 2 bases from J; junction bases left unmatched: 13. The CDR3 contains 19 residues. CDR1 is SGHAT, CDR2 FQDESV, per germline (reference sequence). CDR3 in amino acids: CASSSDGLAGGIPTDTQYF. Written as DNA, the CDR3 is TGTGCCAGCAGCTCCGATGGGCTAGCGGGAGGGATACCCACAGATACGCAGTATTTT.

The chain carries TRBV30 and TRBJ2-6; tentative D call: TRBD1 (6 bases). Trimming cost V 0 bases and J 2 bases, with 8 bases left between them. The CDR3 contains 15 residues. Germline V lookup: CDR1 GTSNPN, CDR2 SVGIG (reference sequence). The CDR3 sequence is CAWSVGGTGANVLTF. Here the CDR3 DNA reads TGTGCCTGGAGTGTAGGGGGAACTGGGGCCAACGTCCTGACTTTC.

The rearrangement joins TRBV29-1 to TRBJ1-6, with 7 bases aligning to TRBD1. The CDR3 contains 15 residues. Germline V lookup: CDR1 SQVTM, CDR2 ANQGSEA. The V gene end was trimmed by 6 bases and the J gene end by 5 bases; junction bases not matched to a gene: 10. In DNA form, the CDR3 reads TGCAGCGTGGCCGTCGGGGACAGTAATAATTCACCCCTCCACTTT. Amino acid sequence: CSVAVGDSNNSPLHF.

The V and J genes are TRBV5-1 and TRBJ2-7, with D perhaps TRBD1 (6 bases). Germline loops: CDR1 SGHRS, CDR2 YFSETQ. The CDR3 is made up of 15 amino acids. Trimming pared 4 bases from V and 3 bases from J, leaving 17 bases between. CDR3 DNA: TGCGCCAGCAGCCCCCACCGGGACACCTACTACGAGCAGTACTTC. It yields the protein CASSPHRDTYYEQYF.

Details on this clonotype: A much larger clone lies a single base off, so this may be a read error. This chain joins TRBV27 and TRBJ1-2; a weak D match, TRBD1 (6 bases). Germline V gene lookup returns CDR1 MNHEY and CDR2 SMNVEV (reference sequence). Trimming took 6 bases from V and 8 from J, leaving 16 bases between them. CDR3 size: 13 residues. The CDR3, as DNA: TGTGCCAGCAGCTGGGACATATCGAGAGGCTACACCTTC. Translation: CASSWDISRGYTF.

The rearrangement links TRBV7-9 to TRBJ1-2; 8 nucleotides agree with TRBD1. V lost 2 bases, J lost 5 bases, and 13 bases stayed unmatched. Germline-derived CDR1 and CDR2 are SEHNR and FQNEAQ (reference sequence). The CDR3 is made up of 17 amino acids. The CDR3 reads CASSLSTSGTGSYGYTF. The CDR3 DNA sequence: TGTGCCAGCAGCTTATCGACTTCCGGGACAGGCTCGTATGGCTACACCTTC.

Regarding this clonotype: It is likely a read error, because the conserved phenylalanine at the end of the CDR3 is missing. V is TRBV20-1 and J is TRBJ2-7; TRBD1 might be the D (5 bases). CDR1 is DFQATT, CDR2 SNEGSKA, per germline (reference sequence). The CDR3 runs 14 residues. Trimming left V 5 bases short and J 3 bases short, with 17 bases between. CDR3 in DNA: TGCAGTGCTTCAGGACAAAACAAGGGCTACGAGCAGTACTTA. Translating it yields CSASGQNKGYEQYL.

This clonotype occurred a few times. CDR3 coding DNA: TGTGCCAGCAGCCCACGCCGAGGGAATGAGCAGTTCTTC. This translates into CASSPRRGNEQFF. The chain links TRBV7-6 to TRBJ2-1, with D tentatively TRBD2 (5 bases). The germline V gene encodes CDR1 SGHVS and CDR2 FNYEAQ. The CDR3 has 13 residues. Deletions cut 5 bases from V and 7 bases from J, with 12 bases between.

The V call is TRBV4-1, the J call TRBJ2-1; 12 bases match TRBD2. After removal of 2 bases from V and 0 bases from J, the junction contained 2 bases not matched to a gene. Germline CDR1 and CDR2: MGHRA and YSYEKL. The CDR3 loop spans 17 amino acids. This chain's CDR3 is CASSQRTSGISYNEQFF. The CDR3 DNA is TGCGCCAGCAGCCAACGGACTAGCGGGATCTCCTACAATGAGCAGTTCTTC.

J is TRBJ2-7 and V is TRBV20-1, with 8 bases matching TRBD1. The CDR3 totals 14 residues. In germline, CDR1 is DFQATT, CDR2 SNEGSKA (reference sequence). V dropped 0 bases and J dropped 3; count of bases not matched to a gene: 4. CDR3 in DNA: TGCAGTGCTAGAGATCCCGGACAGGGCTACGAGCAGTACTTC. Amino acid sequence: CSARDPGQGYEQYF.

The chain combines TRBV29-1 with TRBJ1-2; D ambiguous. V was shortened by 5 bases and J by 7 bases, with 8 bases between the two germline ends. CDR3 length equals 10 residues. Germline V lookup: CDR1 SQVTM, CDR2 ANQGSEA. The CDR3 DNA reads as TGCAGCGTTCAACAGAGTGGCTACACCTTC. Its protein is CSVQQSGYTF.

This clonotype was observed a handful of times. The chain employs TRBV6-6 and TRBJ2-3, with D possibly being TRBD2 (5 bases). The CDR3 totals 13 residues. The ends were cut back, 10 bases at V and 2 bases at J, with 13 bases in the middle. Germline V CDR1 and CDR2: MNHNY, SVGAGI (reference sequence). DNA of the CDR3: TGTGCCACCCTCCGGCGGGCCACAGATACGCAGTATTTT. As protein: CATLRRATDTQYF.

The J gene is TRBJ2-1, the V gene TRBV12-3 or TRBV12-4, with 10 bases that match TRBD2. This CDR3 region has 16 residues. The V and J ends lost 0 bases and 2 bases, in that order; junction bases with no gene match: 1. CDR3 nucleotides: TGTGCCAGCAGTTTAGCAGCGGGGGGGCCCTACAATGAGCAGTTCTTC. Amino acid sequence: CASSLAAGGPYNEQFF.

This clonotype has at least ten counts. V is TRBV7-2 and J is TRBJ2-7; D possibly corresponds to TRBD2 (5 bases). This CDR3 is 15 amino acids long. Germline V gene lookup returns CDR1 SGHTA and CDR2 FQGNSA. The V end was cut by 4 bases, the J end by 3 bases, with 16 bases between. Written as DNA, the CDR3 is TGTGCCAGCAGCTCATTCCGACTACCTAACTACGAGCAGTACTTC. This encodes CASSSFRLPNYEQYF.

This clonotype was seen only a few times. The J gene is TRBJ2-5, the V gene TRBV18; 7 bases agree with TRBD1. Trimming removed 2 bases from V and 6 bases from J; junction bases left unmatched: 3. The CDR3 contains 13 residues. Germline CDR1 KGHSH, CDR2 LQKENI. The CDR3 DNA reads TGTGCCAGCTCACCAAAACAGGGGAAGACCCAGTACTTC. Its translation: CASSPKQGKTQYF. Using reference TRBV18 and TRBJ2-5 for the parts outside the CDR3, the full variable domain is NAGVMQNPRHLVRRRGQEARLRCSPMKGHSHVYWYRQLPEEGLKFMVYLQKENIIDESGMPKERFSAEFPKEGPSILRIQQVVRGDSAAYFCASSPKQGKTQYFGPGTRLLVL.

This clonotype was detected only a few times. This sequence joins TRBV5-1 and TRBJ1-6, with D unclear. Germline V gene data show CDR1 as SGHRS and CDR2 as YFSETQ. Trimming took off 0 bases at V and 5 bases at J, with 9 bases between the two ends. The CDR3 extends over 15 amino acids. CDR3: CASSLEVGNNSPLHF. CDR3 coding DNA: TGCGCCAGCAGCTTGGAGGTCGGAAATAATTCACCCCTCCACTTT.